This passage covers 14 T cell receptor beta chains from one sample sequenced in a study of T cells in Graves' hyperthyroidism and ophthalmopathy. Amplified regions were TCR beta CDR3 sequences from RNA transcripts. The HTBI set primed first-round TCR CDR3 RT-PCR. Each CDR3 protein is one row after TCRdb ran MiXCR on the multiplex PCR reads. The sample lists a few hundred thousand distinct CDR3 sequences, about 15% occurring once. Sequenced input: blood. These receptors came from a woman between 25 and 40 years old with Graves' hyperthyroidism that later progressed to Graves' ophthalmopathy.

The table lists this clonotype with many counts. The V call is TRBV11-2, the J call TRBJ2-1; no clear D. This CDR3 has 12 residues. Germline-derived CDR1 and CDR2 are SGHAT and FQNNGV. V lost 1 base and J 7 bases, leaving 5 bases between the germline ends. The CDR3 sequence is CASSLGMNEQFF. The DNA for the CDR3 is TGTGCCAGCAGCTTAGGAATGAATGAGCAGTTCTTC.

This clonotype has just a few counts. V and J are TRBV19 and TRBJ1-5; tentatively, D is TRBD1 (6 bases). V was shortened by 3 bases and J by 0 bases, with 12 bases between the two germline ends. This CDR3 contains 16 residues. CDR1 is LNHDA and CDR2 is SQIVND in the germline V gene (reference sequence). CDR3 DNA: TGTGCCAGTAGTATTAGGGGGGCGTATAGCAATCAGCCCCAGCATTTT. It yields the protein CASSIRGAYSNQPQHF.

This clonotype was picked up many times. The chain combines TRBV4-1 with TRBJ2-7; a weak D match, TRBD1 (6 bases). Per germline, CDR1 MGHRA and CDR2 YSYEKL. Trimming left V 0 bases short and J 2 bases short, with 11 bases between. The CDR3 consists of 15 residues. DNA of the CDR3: TGCGCCAGCAGCCAAGATCCCCAGGGGACCTACGAGCAGTACTTC. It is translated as CASSQDPQGTYEQYF.

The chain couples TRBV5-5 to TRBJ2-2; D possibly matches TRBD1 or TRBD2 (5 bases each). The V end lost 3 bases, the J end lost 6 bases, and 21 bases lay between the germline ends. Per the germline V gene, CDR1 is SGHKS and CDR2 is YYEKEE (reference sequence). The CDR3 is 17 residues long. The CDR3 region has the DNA TGTGCCAGCAGCTCTTTAAATCATAAGGGGACGGCCGGGGAGCTGTTTTTT. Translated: CASSSLNHKGTAGELFF.

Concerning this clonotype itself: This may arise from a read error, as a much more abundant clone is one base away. CDR3 amino acids: CAWAIGGAETQYF. CDR3 DNA: TGTGCCTGGGCGATAGGGGGCGCAGAGACCCAGTACTTC. The chain employs TRBV30 and TRBJ2-5, with 7 bases matching TRBD1. The CDR3 runs to 13 residues. CDR1 and CDR2 (germline): GTSNPN, SVGIG (reference sequence). J gave up 4 bases and V 5 bases, and 7 bases lay outside the gene matches.

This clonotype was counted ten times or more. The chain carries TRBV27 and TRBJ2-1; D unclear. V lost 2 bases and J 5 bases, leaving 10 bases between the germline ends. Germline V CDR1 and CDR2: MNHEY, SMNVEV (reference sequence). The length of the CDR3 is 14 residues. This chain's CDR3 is CASSLTAGDNEQFF. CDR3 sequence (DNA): TGTGCCAGCAGTTTAACGGCAGGAGACAATGAGCAGTTCTTC.

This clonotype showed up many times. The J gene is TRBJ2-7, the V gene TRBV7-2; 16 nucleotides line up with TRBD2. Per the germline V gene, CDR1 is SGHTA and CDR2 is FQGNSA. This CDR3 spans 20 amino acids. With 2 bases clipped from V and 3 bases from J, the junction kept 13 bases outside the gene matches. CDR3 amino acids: CASSLPQGLAGGPPGYEQYF. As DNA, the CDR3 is TGTGCCAGCAGCTTACCACAGGGACTAGCGGGAGGGCCTCCGGGCTACGAGCAGTACTTC.

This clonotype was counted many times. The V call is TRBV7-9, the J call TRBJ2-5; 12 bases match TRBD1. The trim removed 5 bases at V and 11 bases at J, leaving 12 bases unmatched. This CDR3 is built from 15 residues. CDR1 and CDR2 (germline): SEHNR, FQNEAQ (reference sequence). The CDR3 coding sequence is TGTGCCAGCAGCCCCCCGGGACAGGGGGCAAGAGAGCAGTACTTC. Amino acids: CASSPPGQGAREQYF.

The chain's CDR3 is CASGSRAADYSNQPQHF. CDR3 bases: TGTGCCAGCGGCTCCAGGGCGGCAGATTATAGCAATCAGCCCCAGCATTTT. The gene calls are TRBV12-3 or TRBV12-4 and TRBJ1-5; D might be TRBD1 (5 bases). V dropped 8 bases and J dropped 0 bases, with 20 bases sitting between them. The CDR3 consists of 17 residues.

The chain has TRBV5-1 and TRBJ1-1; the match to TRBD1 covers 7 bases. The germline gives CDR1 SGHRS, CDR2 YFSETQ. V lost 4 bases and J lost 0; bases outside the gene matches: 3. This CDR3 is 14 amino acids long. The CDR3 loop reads CASSDQGVNTEAFF. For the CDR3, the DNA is TGCGCCAGCAGCGACCAGGGGGTGAACACTGAAGCTTTCTTT.

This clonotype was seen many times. The DNA of the CDR3 is TGCAGCGCCGAAGTGGGGGGGCTGGACACTGAAGCTTTCTTT. It is translated as CSAEVGGLDTEAFF. V is TRBV29-1 and J is TRBJ1-1; TRBD1 might be the D (6 bases). Germline V gene lookup returns CDR1 SQVTM and CDR2 ANQGSEA. V gave up 7 bases and J gave up 3 bases, with 18 bases separating them. This CDR3 has 14 amino acids.

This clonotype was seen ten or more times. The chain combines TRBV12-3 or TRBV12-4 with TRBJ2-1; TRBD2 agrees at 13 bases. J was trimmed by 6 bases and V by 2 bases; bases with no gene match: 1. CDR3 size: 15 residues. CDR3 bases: TGTGCCAGCAGTTTATGGACTAGCGGGAGCAATGAGCAGTTCTTC. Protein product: CASSLWTSGSNEQFF.

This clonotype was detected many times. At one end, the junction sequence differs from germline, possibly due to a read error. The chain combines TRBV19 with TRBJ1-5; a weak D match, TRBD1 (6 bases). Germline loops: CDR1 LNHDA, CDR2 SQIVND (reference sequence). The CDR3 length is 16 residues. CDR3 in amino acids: CASSRQGRLGNQPQHF. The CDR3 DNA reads TGTGCCAGCAGTAGGCAGGGGCGCCTGGGCAATCAGCCCCAGCATTTT.

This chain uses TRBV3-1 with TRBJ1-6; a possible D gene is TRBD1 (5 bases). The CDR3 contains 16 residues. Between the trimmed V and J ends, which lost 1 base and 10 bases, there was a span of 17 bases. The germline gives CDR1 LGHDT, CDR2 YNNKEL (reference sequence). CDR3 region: CASSQAGTGKDSPLHF. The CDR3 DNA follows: TGTGCCAGCAGCCAAGCCGGGACCGGGAAGGACTCACCCCTCCACTTT.